This entry describes one T cell receptor beta chain. The sample is drawn from a study of T cell clusters in autoimmune cytopenias. Germline-derived CDR1 and CDR2 are GTSNPN and SVGIG (reference sequence). The CDR3 runs to 14 residues. Approximately 36,000 genome equivalents of blood DNA were amplified for TRB. TRB was amplified by touch-down multiplex PCR, primer pools A and B combined. Reanalyzing the multiplex PCR reads, TCRdb keeps one entry per CDR3 protein, without DNA. The data include about 15,000 distinct CDR3 sequences; the top ten clones carry roughly 3.5%. This sample was also put to use in a study of T cell repertoires in aging, cancer and after chemotherapy.

The chain carries TRBV30 and TRBJ1-6; TCRdb picks TRBD1, but there is no DNA to check that call. This TCR came from a human donor in good health. The specimen sequenced was peripheral blood. The CDR3 sequence: CAWGQTGWDSPLHF.